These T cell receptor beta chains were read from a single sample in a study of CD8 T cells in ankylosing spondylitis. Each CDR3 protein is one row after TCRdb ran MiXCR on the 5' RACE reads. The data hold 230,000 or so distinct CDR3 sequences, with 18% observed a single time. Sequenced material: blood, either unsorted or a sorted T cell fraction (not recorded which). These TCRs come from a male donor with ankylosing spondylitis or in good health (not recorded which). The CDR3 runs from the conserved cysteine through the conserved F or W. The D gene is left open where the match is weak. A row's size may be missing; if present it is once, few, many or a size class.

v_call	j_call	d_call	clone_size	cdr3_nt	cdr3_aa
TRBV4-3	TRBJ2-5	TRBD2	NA	TGCGCCAGCAGCCAAGGGACTAGCGGGATATTTGAAGAGACCCAGTACTTC	CASSQGTSGIFEETQYF
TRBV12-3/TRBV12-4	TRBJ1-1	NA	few	TGTGCCAGCTACTCAGCATTGAACACTGAAGCTTTCTTT	CASYSALNTEAFF
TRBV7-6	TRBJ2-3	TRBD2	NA	TGTGCCAGCAGCTCTCGGACTAGCTGGCCGGAAACGCAGTATTTT	CASSSRTSWPETQYF
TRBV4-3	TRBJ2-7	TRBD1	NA	TGCGCCAGCAGCCATCTCCGGGACAGCTACGAGCAGTACTTC	CASSHLRDSYEQYF
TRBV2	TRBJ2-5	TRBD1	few	TGTGCCAGCAGTGCCGGACAGGGGGCGCATCGAGAGACCCAGTACTTC	CASSAGQGAHRETQYF
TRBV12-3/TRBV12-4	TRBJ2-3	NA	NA	TGTGCCAGCACCCAGACCGATACGCAGTATTTT	CASTQTDTQYF
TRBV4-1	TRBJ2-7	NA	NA	TGCGCCAGCAGCCGCCTACAGAGGACAAATCTTAAATCCTACGAGCAGTACTTC	CASSRLQRTNLKSYEQYF
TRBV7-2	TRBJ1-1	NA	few	TGTGCCAGCAGCTTAGCCGAGGGGGGCTACACTGAAGCTTTCTTT	CASSLAEGGYTEAFF
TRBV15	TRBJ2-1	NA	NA	TGTGCCACCAGCAGCGGGGAAGGGAATGAGCAGTTCTTC	CATSSGEGNEQFF
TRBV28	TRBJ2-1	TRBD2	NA	TGTGCCAGCAGTTTTACCGTCGCCAGACTAGCGGGAACCCCCTCCTACAATGAGCAGTTCTTC	CASSFTVARLAGTPSYNEQFF
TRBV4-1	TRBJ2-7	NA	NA	TGCGCCAGCAGCCAAGTCCAGCAGGCATCCTACGAGCAGTACTTC	CASSQVQQASYEQYF
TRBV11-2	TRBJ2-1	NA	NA	TGTGCCAGCAGCTTAATCCAGGTTGAGGGTGAGCAGTTCTTC	CASSLIQVEGEQFF
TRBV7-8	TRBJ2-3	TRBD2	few	TGTGCCAGCAGCTTTGAAGGGACTAGCCTTGATACGCAGTATTTT	CASSFEGTSLDTQYF
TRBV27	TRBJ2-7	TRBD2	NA	TGTGCCAGCAGTCCCCAGGGACTAGCGGGAGATCGCGAGCAGTACTTC	CASSPQGLAGDREQYF
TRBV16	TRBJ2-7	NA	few	TGTGCCAGCAGCCACACCCGGCTCTACGAGCAGTACTTC	CASSHTRLYEQYF
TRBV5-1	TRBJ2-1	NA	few	TGCGCCAGCAGCTTTGACCCGGGGGCGGGGAACTCCTACAATGAGCAGTTCTTC	CASSFDPGAGNSYNEQFF
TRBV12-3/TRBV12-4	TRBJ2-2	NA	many	TGTGCCAGCAGCCTGGGCCAGGACACCGGGGAGCTGTTTTTT	CASSLGQDTGELFF
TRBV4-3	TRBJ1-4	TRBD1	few	TGCGCCAGCAGCCAAGATGGGACAGGGGTTGAAAAACTGTTTTTT	CASSQDGTGVEKLFF
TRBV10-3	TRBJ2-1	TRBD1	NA	TGTGCCATCAGCCGGACAGGGGGCAGGAATGAGCAGTTCTTC	CAISRTGGRNEQFF
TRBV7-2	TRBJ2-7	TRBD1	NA	TGTGCCAGCAGCTTTGACAGGGAGTACGAGCAGTACTTC	CASSFDREYEQYF
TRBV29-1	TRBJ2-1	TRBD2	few	TGCAGCGTTGATTTGTCTAGCGGATACAATGAGCAGTTCTTC	CSVDLSSGYNEQFF
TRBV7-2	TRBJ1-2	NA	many	TGTGCCAGCAGCTCCGGACGTACTGGCTACACCTTC	CASSSGRTGYTF
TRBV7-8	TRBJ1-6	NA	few	TGTGCCAGCAGCTTCCTCAATTCACCCCTCCACTTT	CASSFLNSPLHF
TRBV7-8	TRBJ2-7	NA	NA	TGTGCCAGCAGCAGCTTAGGTTGGGCCTACGAGCAGTACTTC	CASSSLGWAYEQYF
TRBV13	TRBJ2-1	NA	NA	TGTGCCAGCAGCTTACGCGGGGAACCCTACAATGAGCAGTTCTTC	CASSLRGEPYNEQFF
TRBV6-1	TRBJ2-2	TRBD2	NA	TGTGCCAGCAGTGAGGCTAGCGGGGACTCCACCGGGGAGCTGTTTTTT	CASSEASGDSTGELFF
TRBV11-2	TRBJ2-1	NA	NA	TGTGCCAGCAGCTTCGTTGTTGGACAGGGAGGGGATGAGCAGTTCTTC	CASSFVVGQGGDEQFF
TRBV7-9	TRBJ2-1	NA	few	TGTGCCAGCAGGTGGGGAGGTAACAATGAGCAGTTCTTC	CASRWGGNNEQFF
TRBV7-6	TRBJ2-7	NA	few	TGTGCCAGCAGCTTAGCGTTGGGGTCTCACTACGAGCAGTACTTC	CASSLALGSHYEQYF
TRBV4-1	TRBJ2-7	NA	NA	TGCGCCAGCAGCCAAGAATATAGACAGACCTACGAGCAGTACTTC	CASSQEYRQTYEQYF
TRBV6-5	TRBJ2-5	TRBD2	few	TGTGCCAGCAGTTACTACCCGGGAGGGGAAGAGACCCAGTACTTC	CASSYYPGGEETQYF
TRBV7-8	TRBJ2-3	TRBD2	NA	TGTGCCAGCAGCTTAGGGGTGGGACTAGCGGGAGCCGGTCTCACAGATACGCAGTATTTT	CASSLGVGLAGAGLTDTQYF